The 4 T cell receptor beta chains below come from one sample, sequenced in a study of OX40 agonist ivuxolimab in advanced cancers. Data came from immunoSEQ multiplex PCR; TCRdb stores just in-frame clones and leaves some out. This sample has more than 45,000 clones, with around nine tenths found just once. The sequences come from CD4+ or CD8+ T cells sorted from blood, collected in a trial of the OX40 agonist ivuxolimab. These receptors came from an adult with an advanced solid tumor such as melanoma, head and neck, liver or kidney cancer.

The chain uses TRBV7-6 and TRBJ2-7, with D unclear. The CDR3 has 15 residues. Looked up from germline, CDR1 is SGHVS and CDR2 is FNYEAQ. Trimming removed 6 bases at V and 1 base at J, with 16 bases between. This CDR3 is CASSFRYGTSYEQYF. In nucleotides, the CDR3 is TGTGCCAGCAGTTTTAGGTACGGAACTTCCTACGAGCAGTACTTC. The entire variable domain, with the rest obtained from reference TRBV7-6 and TRBJ2-7, is as follows: GAGVSQSPRYKVTKRGQDVALRCDPISGHVSLYWYRQALGQGPEFLTYFNYEAQQDKSGLPNDRFSAERPEGSISTLTIQRTEQRDSAMYRCASSFRYGTSYEQYFGPGTRLTVT.

Only one count was recorded for this clone. This chain connects TRBV4-2 to TRBJ2-7; 12 bases align to TRBD1. V shed 2 bases, J shed 7 bases, and the junction held 12 bases outside the gene matches. CDR1 is LGHNA and CDR2 is YNFKEQ in the germline V gene. The CDR3 has 17 residues. The CDR3 coding sequence is TGTGCCAGCAGCCAATCCTACCGGGACAGGGGGCTGGAAGAGCAGTACTTC. As protein: CASSQSYRDRGLEEQYF.

J is TRBJ2-7 and V is TRBV7-8; no clear D gene. CDR1 SGHVS and CDR2 FQNEAQ come from the germline V gene. V lost 3 bases and J lost 4, with 7 bases in between. This CDR3 has 12 residues. CDR3 sequence: CASSLSEYEQYF. The CDR3 DNA is TGTGCCAGCAGCTTGTCGGAATACGAGCAGTACTTC. The complete variable domain, with remaining parts taken from reference TRBV7-8 and TRBJ2-7, reads GAGVSQSPRYKVAKRGQDVALRCDPISGHVSLFWYQQALGQGPEFLTYFQNEAQLDKSGLPSDRFFAERPEGSVSTLKIQRTQQEDSAVYLCASSLSEYEQYFGPGTRLTVT.

This clone has more than one count but fewer than ten. The chain employs TRBV10-3 and TRBJ2-1; 10 bases agree with TRBD2. The CDR3 loop spans 15 amino acids. Germline assignment: CDR1 ENHRY and CDR2 SYGVKD. V was clipped by 3 bases and J by 5 bases; unmatched bases: 4. Here the CDR3 reads CAISDTSGINNEQFF. The CDR3 region has the DNA TGTGCCATCAGTGATACTAGCGGGATTAACAATGAGCAGTTCTTC.